Described below is a single TCR beta chain sequence and its context. This sample stems from a study of T cell responses to AZD1222 COVID-19 vaccine. Sequenced by immunoSEQ multiplex PCR; TCRdb stores in-frame clones only, minus some. The sample includes 80,000 to 100,000 clones, 86% of them seen just once. CDR1 and CDR2 (germline): SEHNR, FQNEAQ (reference sequence). Trimming cost V 5 bases and J 5 bases, with 13 bases left between them. This CDR3 comprises 13 residues. The sequence derives from an adult who received the AZD1222 COVID-19 vaccine. V is TRBV7-9 and J is TRBJ2-7; D not resolved. Sequences were derived from peripheral blood, sampled 28 days after the second AZD1222 dose. The CDR3 region is CASSPSNVHEQYF. The CDR3 region has the DNA TGTGCCAGCAGCCCGAGCAACGTACACGAGCAGTACTTC.